This T cell receptor beta chain came from a study of tumor and adjacent non-tumor tissue in lung cancer. Overall study: Aged about 30 to 76 years, patients included nine to ten men and about five women with stage I to III disease.

Notes on this clonotype: A junction end diverges from the germline sequence, so it may reflect a read error.

No cell sorting was done before RNA was extracted from the tissue. Distant lung tissue was collected more than 3 cm away from the tumor edge. A modified ARM-PCR protocol with three rounds of nested PCR amplified TCRbeta. Via MiXCR, TCRdb re-called the multiplex PCR reads, giving one row per CDR3 protein. The sample has 60,000 to 80,000 distinct CDR3 sequences; around 70% are singletons. Germline V gives CDR1 SGHRS, CDR2 YFSETQ. CDR3 size: 14 residues. Source material: distant non-tumor lung tissue. This receptor was taken from a woman between 50 and 59 years old with non-small cell lung cancer. V usage is TRBV5-1 and J usage is TRBJ2-1, with a possible D match to TRBD1 (5 bases). CDR3 in amino acids: CASTLGHSQNEQLF. The CDR3 nucleotides are TGCGCCAGCACCTTAGGACATTCCCAAAATGAGCAGTTATTC.